This T cell receptor (beta chain) derives from a study of beta chain features in type 1 diabetes. Study outcomes and limitations: Moderately but significantly shorter TCRB CDR3s were found in Type 1 diabetes patients in all four CD4+ subsets. cDNA-based sequencing might over-represent cells highly expressing TCR.

The study reverse transcribed the entire isolated RNA, so it sequenced expressed TCRB transcripts. Assay used: immunoSEQ multiplex PCR; TCRdb lists only in-frame clones, some missing. The table has about 740,000 clones, around 15% seen once. Averaging approximately 110 mL, one heparinised blood draw came from each individual donor. CD45RO/CCR7/CD25/CD127/CD95/CD27 sorting isolated CD4+ naive, central memory, regulatory and stem cell-like memory cells. Germline trimming cut 5 bases from V and 4 bases from J; bases unmatched to any gene: 9. The germline CDR1 and CDR2 sequences are GTSNPN and SVGIG (reference sequence). The CDR3 contains 14 residues. Turning to this clone: The antigen remains unidentified.

Sequences were obtained from naive CD4+ T cells from blood. The clonotype comes from a man younger than 35 with type 1 diabetes. The V gene is TRBV30, the J gene TRBJ1-2; TRBD1 agrees at 8 bases. The CDR3 DNA is TGTGCCTGGGTGCAGGACAGGGTCGGCTATGGCTACACCTTC. Amino acid sequence: CAWVQDRVGYGYTF.